Each of the 28 T cell receptor beta chains below was sequenced from the same sample in a study of HIV-infected patients and healthy controls. About 450 ng RNA was reverse transcribed with alpha and beta constant-region primers. Each of the alpha and beta chains got its own library through chain-specific third strand synthesis with indices. TCRdb itself ran the 5' RACE reads through MiXCR, one entry per CDR3 protein. The sample includes approximately 13,000 distinct CDR3 sequences, approximately 12% of them seen just once. Antiretroviral therapy had run roughly three months, about 14 weeks, before follow-up blood collection. The repertoire came from unfractionated whole blood and reflected all unsorted peripheral T cells. The sequences come from blood, collected during antiretroviral therapy. These receptor sequences come from an adult with HIV infection. The donor label of this sample is uncertain.

This clonotype was found a few times. This sequence joins TRBV12-3 or TRBV12-4 and TRBJ2-2, with D perhaps matching TRBD2 (6 bases). The germline V and J ends were trimmed by 3 bases and 0 bases, with 14 bases remaining between them. CDR3 length: 17 residues. Here the CDR3 DNA reads TGTGCCAGCAGTTTTAACCTTGGCGGGGCGAACACCGGGGAGCTGTTTTTT. This gives the protein CASSFNLGGANTGELFF.

This clonotype came up many times. This rearrangement joins TRBV5-6 to TRBJ2-7; 7 bases are shared with TRBD2. This CDR3 is 15 amino acids long. CDR1 and CDR2 (germline): SGHDT, YYEEEE. V lost 0 bases and J lost 2; bases outside the gene matches: 5. This CDR3 is CASSLVGGGPYEQYF. The CDR3 DNA follows: TGTGCCAGCAGCTTGGTGGGCGGGGGACCCTACGAGCAGTACTTC.

This clonotype is medium-sized in the sample. The chain has TRBV5-5 and TRBJ2-5; 8 positions agree with TRBD2. Germline V gene lookup returns CDR1 SGHKS and CDR2 YYEKEE (reference sequence). V gave up 2 bases and J gave up 4 bases; unmatched junction bases: 7. The CDR3 runs 15 residues. Here the CDR3 reads CASSFIAGGGETQYF. Written as DNA, the CDR3 is TGTGCCAGCAGCTTTATAGCCGGGGGGGGAGAGACCCAGTACTTC.

In its sample, this clonotype was seen many times. The chain links TRBV19 to TRBJ2-5; D is uncertain. Germline V gene sequence: CDR1 LNHDA, CDR2 SQIVND (reference sequence). The CDR3 is 13 amino acids. V was shortened by 1 base and J by 3 bases, with 6 bases between the two germline ends. The CDR3, as DNA: TGTGCCAGTAGTATAGGCTCGGAAGAGACCCAGTACTTC. This codes for CASSIGSEETQYF.

This clonotype appeared many times. The junction departs from germline at one end; a sequencing error may be responsible. The chain recombines TRBV7-7 with TRBJ2-1, with 7 bases aligning to TRBD2. This CDR3 has 14 amino acids. From germline, CDR1 is SSHAT and CDR2 FNYEAQ (reference sequence). The CDR3 coding sequence is TGTGCTAGCAGCTTGGCGGGAGAGTACAATGAGCAGTTCTTC. It translates to CASSLAGEYNEQFF.

This clonotype came up many times. The chain recombines TRBV11-2 with TRBJ2-5, with 8 bases lining up with TRBD1. The trim removed 1 base at V and 4 bases at J, leaving 8 bases unmatched. CDR3 length equals 16 residues. Germline values: CDR1 SGHAT, CDR2 FQNNGV. The CDR3 loop is CASSLVTGAPIETQYF. The CDR3 DNA reads TGTGCCAGCAGCTTAGTGACAGGGGCGCCGATAGAGACCCAGTACTTC.

This clonotype has just one count. Lacking the conserved final phenylalanine or tryptophan, this CDR3 likely reflects a read error. This chain links TRBV7-8 with TRBJ2-1; 9 positions match TRBD2. Germline V lookup: CDR1 SGHVS, CDR2 FQNEAQ. This CDR3 has 14 residues. CDR3: CASSFLAGPNEQFL. CDR3 DNA: TGTGCAAGCAGCTTCCTAGCGGGGCCCAATGAGCAGTTCTTA.

This clonotype was recorded many times. The gene calls are TRBV7-2 and TRBJ2-7, with D perhaps TRBD2 (6 bases). This CDR3 comprises 15 residues. Germline V lookup: CDR1 SGHTA, CDR2 FQGNSA. The V end lost 5 bases, the J end lost 3 bases, and 17 bases lay between the germline ends. CDR3 sequence: CASSPLAGTLYEQYF. The DNA of the CDR3 is TGTGCCAGCAGCCCGTTGGCCGGGACTCTCTACGAGCAGTACTTC. The entire variable domain, with the rest obtained from reference TRBV7-2 and TRBJ2-7, is as follows: GAGVSQSPSNKVTEKGKDVELRCDPISGHTALYWYRQSLGQGLEFLIYFQGNSAPDKSGLPSDRFSAERTGGSVSTLTIQRTQQEDSAVYLCASSPLAGTLYEQYFGPGTRLTVT.

This chain links TRBV4-1 with TRBJ2-3, with D perhaps matching TRBD1 (6 bases). This CDR3 is built from 17 residues. V shed 1 base and J shed 1 base, with 15 bases lying between them. The germline gives CDR1 MGHRA, CDR2 YSYEKL. CDR3 region: CASSQGLGAGRTDTQYF. In DNA, the CDR3 is TGCGCCAGCAGCCAAGGATTGGGGGCAGGGCGCACAGATACGCAGTATTTT.

With respect to this clonotype: A much larger clone differs from this one at a single base, so this may be a read error. The rearrangement links TRBV4-2 to TRBJ2-6; 9 positions agree with TRBD1. There are 16 residues in the CDR3. Germline loops: CDR1 LGHNA, CDR2 YNFKEQ. The CDR3 loop is CASRQEQGAGANVLTF. In DNA, the CDR3 is TGTGCCAGCAGACAAGAACAGGGGGCAGGGGCCAACGTCCTGACTTTC.

This clonotype came up many times. The CDR3 DNA sequence: TGTGCCAGCAGTCGGGGACAGGGCTTGACCCAGTACTTC. Its translation is CASSRGQGLTQYF. The rearrangement links TRBV12-3 or TRBV12-4 to TRBJ2-5; 9 bases agree with TRBD1. The trim removed 5 bases at V and 7 bases at J, leaving 5 bases unmatched. The CDR3 spans 13 residues.

This clonotype was observed many times. The genes are TRBV6-5 and TRBJ2-7, with 7 nucleotides matching TRBD1. The CDR3 consists of 11 residues. Trimming took 6 bases from V and 7 from J; bases not matched to a gene: 3. CDR1 is MNHEY and CDR2 is SVGAGI in the germline V gene. CDR3 DNA: TGTGCCAGCAGCCAGGGGGTTGAGCAGTACTTC. Translated, it gives CASSQGVEQYF.

In this sample, this clonotype turned up many times. J is TRBJ2-1 and V is TRBV4-1, with TRBD1 matching over 12 bases. This CDR3 has 16 amino acids. Germline CDR1 reads MGHRA; CDR2 reads YSYEKL. Trimming at V came to 8 bases and at J to 8 bases, leaving 13 bases not matched to a gene. CDR3 in amino acids: CASHPGGTGGAYEQFF. CDR3 bases: TGCGCCAGCCACCCCGGCGGGACAGGGGGCGCCTATGAGCAGTTCTTC.

This clonotype was seen only a few times. The gene calls are TRBV5-1 and TRBJ2-5; 9 positions match TRBD1. Losses at the gene ends were 2 bases for V and 4 bases for J; bases not matched to a gene: 6. This CDR3 has 15 amino acids. Germline lookup yields CDR1 SGHRS and CDR2 YFSETQ. The CDR3 region is CASSFGTGSRETQYF. The CDR3 DNA reads TGCGCCAGCAGCTTCGGGACAGGGAGTCGAGAGACCCAGTACTTC. Filled out from reference TRBV5-1 and TRBJ2-5, the complete variable domain reads KAGVTQTPRYLIKTRGQQVTLSCSPISGHRSVSWYQQTPGQGLQFLFEYFSETQRNKGNFPGRFSGRQFSNSRSEMNVSTLELGDSALYLCASSFGTGSRETQYFGPGTRLLVL.

This chain joins TRBV11-3 and TRBJ2-2; 8 bases align to TRBD1. J gave up 6 bases and V 4 bases, and 4 bases lay outside the gene matches. The CDR3 has 14 amino acids. CDR1 SGHNT and CDR2 YENEEA come from the germline V gene. DNA of the CDR3: TGTGCCAGCAGCTCGGACAGGGTTGCCGGGGAGCTGTTTTTT. Translated, it gives CASSSDRVAGELFF. Using reference TRBV11-3 and TRBJ2-2 for the parts outside the CDR3, the full variable domain is EAGVVQSPRYKIIEKKQPVAFWCNPISGHNTLYWYLQNLGQGPELLIRYENEEAVDDSQLPKDRFSAERLKGVDSTLKIQPAELGDSAVYLCASSSDRVAGELFFGEGSRLTVL.

This clonotype appeared many times. Written as DNA, the CDR3 is TGCGCCAGCAGCTCCGGGACAGGGAGATCAGGTTCACCCCTCCACTTT. Translating it yields CASSSGTGRSGSPLHF. V is TRBV5-1 and J is TRBJ1-6; 9 nucleotides match TRBD1. Unmatched junction bases numbered 10, after V lost 3 bases and J lost 9 bases. The CDR3 runs to 16 residues. CDR1 and CDR2 from the germline V gene are SGHRS and YFSETQ. Full variable domain (missing parts from reference TRBV5-1 and TRBJ1-6): KAGVTQTPRYLIKTRGQQVTLSCSPISGHRSVSWYQQTPGQGLQFLFEYFSETQRNKGNFPGRFSGRQFSNSRSEMNVSTLELGDSALYLCASSSGTGRSGSPLHFGNGTRLTVT.

This clonotype has more than one count but fewer than ten. The genes are TRBV11-2 and TRBJ2-3; the D gene could be TRBD1 or TRBD2 (5 bases each). CDR1 and CDR2 from the germline V gene are SGHAT and FQNNGV. The CDR3 has 15 amino acids. V was pared by 1 base and J by 2 bases, with 10 bases between. This CDR3 is CASSLGGGLTDTQYF. The CDR3 DNA sequence: TGTGCCAGCAGCTTAGGTGGGGGTCTCACAGATACGCAGTATTTT.

The chain joins TRBV30 to TRBJ2-7, with TRBD2 matching 10 bases. V dropped 5 bases and J dropped 7; count of bases not matched to a gene: 5. CDR3 length equals 12 residues. CDR1 GTSNPN and CDR2 SVGIG come from the germline V gene (reference sequence). The CDR3 region is CAWGTSAREQYF. CDR3 in DNA: TGTGCCTGGGGGACTAGCGCGCGAGAGCAGTACTTC.

This clonotype was observed at least ten times. The rearrangement uses TRBV11-2 and TRBJ2-3; 8 nucleotides agree with TRBD2. Germline V gives CDR1 SGHAT, CDR2 FQNNGV. The junction had 7 bases not matched to a gene; V was cut back by 7 bases and J by 4 bases. The CDR3 loop spans 14 amino acids. CDR3 in amino acids: CASTLSGASDTQYF. DNA of the CDR3: TGTGCCAGCACGCTTAGCGGGGCCTCAGATACGCAGTATTTT.

This clonotype was counted many times. CDR3 region: CASSRDRFSYNEQFF. CDR3 in DNA: TGTGCCAGCAGTCGCGACCGGTTCTCCTACAATGAGCAGTTCTTC. The V and J genes are TRBV12-3 or TRBV12-4 and TRBJ2-1; D not certain. CDR3 size: 15 residues. V gave up 5 bases and J gave up 0 bases, with 11 bases separating them.

This clonotype was counted ten times or more. J is TRBJ1-2 and V is TRBV20-1; no reliable D call. Germline V gene lookup returns CDR1 DFQATT and CDR2 SNEGSKA (reference sequence). The CDR3 is 13 residues long. Between the trimmed V and J ends, which lost 3 bases and 4 bases, there was a span of 12 bases. For the CDR3, the DNA is TGCAGTGCTAGTGCGGGGAGCGGCTATGGCTACACCTTC. Translated, it gives CSASAGSGYGYTF.

The rearrangement links TRBV15 to TRBJ2-5, with D possibly matching TRBD1 (6 bases). The CDR3 covers 14 residues. Germline V lookup: CDR1 LNHNV, CDR2 YYDKDF (reference sequence). The V end was cut by 3 bases, the J end by 2 bases, with 10 bases between. Here the CDR3 DNA reads TGTGCCACCAGCAGCGGACAGTTACAAGAGACCCAGTACTTC. Translation gives CATSSGQLQETQYF.

In this sample, this clonotype turned up many times. The genes are TRBV12-5 and TRBJ2-3; 7 nucleotides line up with TRBD1. Germline V gene sequence: CDR1 LGHNT, CDR2 FRNRAP. The CDR3 is made up of 14 amino acids. V was clipped by 5 bases and J by 3 bases; unmatched bases: 5. This chain's CDR3 is CASGPLDRTDTQYF. CDR3 DNA: TGTGCTAGTGGTCCCTTGGACAGGACAGATACGCAGTATTTT.

This clonotype was observed many times. The CDR3 loop reads CASSQPSTGGFNGYTF. The CDR3 nucleotides are TGTGCCAGCAGCCAACCTTCGACGGGGGGATTTAATGGCTACACCTTC. V gene TRBV9 combines with J gene TRBJ1-2, with D possibly matching TRBD1 (5 bases). Germline loops: CDR1 SGDLS, CDR2 YYNGEE. CDR3 length: 16 amino acids. The V end was cut by 4 bases, the J end by 6 bases, with 22 bases between. The full variable domain, completed using reference TRBV9 and TRBJ1-2, is DSGVTQTPKHLITATGQRVTLRCSPRSGDLSVYWYQQSLDQGLQFLIQYYNGEERAKGNILERFSAQQFPDLHSELNLSSLELGDSALYFCASSQPSTGGFNGYTFGSGTRLTVV.

The CDR3 bases are TGCAGCGTTGTGCGTCCGGGCAGGGGAAGGCCAACGAACCGAGATACGCAGTATTTT. This encodes CSVVRPGRGRPTNRDTQYF. V usage is TRBV29-1 and J usage is TRBJ2-3, with D possibly matching TRBD1 (6 bases). The CDR3 is 19 residues long. V was clipped by 4 bases and J by 5 bases, with 31 bases between them. The V gene's germline CDR1 is SQVTM and CDR2 ANQGSEA.

This clonotype was counted many times. The rearrangement joins TRBV28 to TRBJ2-1; the D gene is possibly TRBD2 (5 bases). From germline, CDR1 is MDHEN and CDR2 SYDVKM. V was pared by 3 bases and J by 1 base, with 13 bases between. There are 16 residues in the CDR3. DNA of the CDR3: TGTGCCAGCAGTTTTAGTGGGAGTGGGTCCTACAATGAGCAGTTCTTC. Translation: CASSFSGSGSYNEQFF.

The rearrangement links TRBV7-2 to TRBJ1-1; weak D call: TRBD1 (5 bases). The CDR3 loop spans 15 amino acids. V was trimmed by 1 base and J by 6 bases, leaving 15 bases between them. Germline-derived CDR1 and CDR2 are SGHTA and FQGNSA. The chain's CDR3 is CASSLVSQQGAEAFF. CDR3 in DNA: TGTGCCAGCAGCTTAGTTAGCCAGCAAGGGGCTGAAGCTTTCTTT. The full variable domain, its missing parts supplied by reference TRBV7-2 and TRBJ1-1, is GAGVSQSPSNKVTEKGKDVELRCDPISGHTALYWYRQSLGQGLEFLIYFQGNSAPDKSGLPSDRFSAERTGGSVSTLTIQRTQQEDSAVYLCASSLVSQQGAEAFFGQGTRLTVV.

The chain combines TRBV5-5 with TRBJ2-7; D is unresolved. Trimming pared 0 bases from V and 2 bases from J, leaving 12 bases between. Germline V gives CDR1 SGHKS, CDR2 YYEKEE (reference sequence). The CDR3 spans 15 residues. In DNA, the CDR3 is TGTGCCAGCAGCTTGGCCGGCCAGGACCCCTACGAGCAGTACTTC. Translation gives CASSLAGQDPYEQYF.